The rows below give T cell receptor beta chains drawn from one sample of a study of blood T cell repertoires in COVID-19. Measured with immunoSEQ multiplex PCR; TCRdb has only the in-frame clones, and not every one. The table shows under 250,000 clones, with approximately 80% occurring only once. Source material: peripheral blood. These receptors came from a man aged 35 to 55 with acute or convalescent COVID-19. The CDR3 runs from the conserved cysteine through the conserved F or W. Each record gives: V gene, J gene, clone size, D gene, CDR3 DNA, CDR3 protein. The D gene is left open where the match is weak. Clone size is not always given. Where it is, it says once, few, many or a class for expanded clones.

v_gene: TRBV18
j_gene: TRBJ2-3
abundance: once
d_gene: NA
CDR3nt: TGTGCCAGCTCACCACCCGAGGTGAGGGTCGCTACGCAGTATTTT
CDR3aa: CASSPPEVRVATQYF

v_gene: TRBV29-1
j_gene: TRBJ1-2
abundance: NA
d_gene: NA
CDR3nt: TGCAGCGTTGATAGCTACACCTTC
CDR3aa: CSVDSYTF

v_gene: TRBV4-1
j_gene: TRBJ1-1
abundance: many
d_gene: NA
CDR3nt: TGCGCCAGCAGCCAAGATCGTTACGACAAGAACACTGAAGCTTTCTTT
CDR3aa: CASSQDRYDKNTEAFF

v_gene: TRBV19
j_gene: TRBJ2-5
abundance: NA
d_gene: NA
CDR3nt: TGTGCCAGTAGTATAGATCTCCAGGGTATAGGTGAGACCCAGTACTTC
CDR3aa: CASSIDLQGIGETQYF

v_gene: TRBV7-9
j_gene: TRBJ1-5
abundance: few
d_gene: NA
CDR3nt: TGTGCCAGCAGCTCCGGCCGTGGAGGTAGCAATCAGCCCCAGCATTTT
CDR3aa: CASSSGRGGSNQPQHF

v_gene: TRBV7-2
j_gene: TRBJ2-3
abundance: NA
d_gene: NA
CDR3nt: TGTGCCAGCAGCCCGAAGACTAGTTGGGGACAGTATTTT
CDR3aa: CASSPKTSWGQYF

v_gene: TRBV5-1
j_gene: TRBJ2-1
abundance: few
d_gene: NA
CDR3nt: TGCGCCAGCAGCTTGAGCCGAACCAATGAGCAGTTCTTC
CDR3aa: CASSLSRTNEQFF

v_gene: TRBV15
j_gene: TRBJ2-3
abundance: NA
d_gene: TRBD2
CDR3nt: TGTGCCACCAGCAGGGGACTAGCGGGAGGGTCAGGGGAGGATACGCAGTATTTT
CDR3aa: CATSRGLAGGSGEDTQYF

v_gene: TRBV5-6
j_gene: TRBJ1-2
abundance: NA
d_gene: TRBD1
CDR3nt: TGTGCCAGCACCGCCATAGGTAGGGGGCTTGACTATGGCTACACCTTC
CDR3aa: CASTAIGRGLDYGYTF

v_gene: TRBV19
j_gene: TRBJ2-2
abundance: NA
d_gene: TRBD1
CDR3nt: TGTGCCAGTAGATCGGGACAGGGAATCACCGGGGAGCTGTTTTTT
CDR3aa: CASRSGQGITGELFF

v_gene: TRBV5-1
j_gene: TRBJ2-7
abundance: many
d_gene: NA
CDR3nt: TGCGCCAGCAGCTTGGAGTCGGACAACCTCTACGAGCAGTACTTC
CDR3aa: CASSLESDNLYEQYF

v_gene: TRBV29-1
j_gene: TRBJ2-3
abundance: NA
d_gene: NA
CDR3nt: TGCAGCGTCCGACAGAACACAGATACGCAGTATTTT
CDR3aa: CSVRQNTDTQYF

v_gene: TRBV3-1/TRBV3-2
j_gene: TRBJ1-5
abundance: NA
d_gene: NA
CDR3nt: TGTGCCAGCAGCCAGGACTTCATTTTTCCCGAAGTGCGCAATCAGCCCCAGCATTTT
CDR3aa: CASSQDFIFPEVRNQPQHF

v_gene: TRBV12-3/TRBV12-4
j_gene: TRBJ2-5
abundance: few
d_gene: NA
CDR3nt: TGTGCCAGCAGTTTAGGACTGAAAGAGACCCAGTACTTC
CDR3aa: CASSLGLKETQYF

v_gene: TRBV27
j_gene: TRBJ1-5
abundance: NA
d_gene: NA
CDR3nt: TGTGCCAGCAGTCCGACAGGCTTGAATCAGCCCCAGCATTTT
CDR3aa: CASSPTGLNQPQHF

v_gene: TRBV7-8
j_gene: TRBJ2-1
abundance: NA
d_gene: NA
CDR3nt: TGTGCCAGCAGCTTAACCCGACTAGTAGTCCGCAATGAGCAGTTCTTC
CDR3aa: CASSLTRLVVRNEQFF

v_gene: TRBV29-1
j_gene: TRBJ2-7
abundance: NA
d_gene: TRBD2
CDR3nt: TGCAGCGCCTCAAGTAGCAGCGGGAGCTCCAGGGAGCAGTACTTC
CDR3aa: CSASSSSGSSREQYF

v_gene: TRBV7-2
j_gene: TRBJ2-7
abundance: NA
d_gene: NA
CDR3nt: TGTGCCAGCAGCTTAGCCGGAGCCCGGGAGCAGTACTTC
CDR3aa: CASSLAGAREQYF

v_gene: TRBV6-2/TRBV6-3
j_gene: TRBJ1-5
abundance: NA
d_gene: NA
CDR3nt: TGTGCCAGCAGCCACCCACCCACTGAACCCCAGCATTTT
CDR3aa: CASSHPPTEPQHF

v_gene: TRBV9
j_gene: TRBJ1-1
abundance: NA
d_gene: TRBD1
CDR3nt: TGTGCCAGCAGCGTGGACGGGACAGGGAGGATAGCTTTCTTT
CDR3aa: CASSVDGTGRIAFF

v_gene: TRBV28
j_gene: TRBJ1-2
abundance: once
d_gene: NA
CDR3nt: TGTGCCAGCAGTTTAGCAGGGCGCTATGGCTACACCTTC
CDR3aa: CASSLAGRYGYTF

v_gene: TRBV10-3
j_gene: TRBJ2-2
abundance: NA
d_gene: TRBD1
CDR3nt: TGTGCCATCAGTGAGGTGGCAGGGGGTTCGAACACCGGGGAGCTGTTTTTT
CDR3aa: CAISEVAGGSNTGELFF

v_gene: TRBV7-2
j_gene: TRBJ2-5
abundance: NA
d_gene: NA
CDR3nt: TGTGCCAGCAGTTACAAAGAGACCCAGTACTTC
CDR3aa: CASSYKETQYF

v_gene: TRBV5-6
j_gene: TRBJ2-3
abundance: NA
d_gene: NA
CDR3nt: TGTGCCAGCAGCTTGAAGAGGGGGACAGATACGCAGTATTTT
CDR3aa: CASSLKRGTDTQYF

v_gene: TRBV5-1
j_gene: TRBJ1-1
abundance: NA
d_gene: TRBD1
CDR3nt: TGCGCCAGCAACCCCTCAGGGGGGATGAACACTGAAGCTTTCTTT
CDR3aa: CASNPSGGMNTEAFF

v_gene: TRBV6-5
j_gene: TRBJ1-5
abundance: few
d_gene: NA
CDR3nt: TGTGCCAGCAGGGTGGGCATTAGCAATCAGCCCCAGCATTTT
CDR3aa: CASRVGISNQPQHF

v_gene: TRBV4-2
j_gene: TRBJ1-4
abundance: NA
d_gene: NA
CDR3nt: TGTGCCAGCAGCCAACTAAACTGGACAGACTATGAAAAACTGTTTTTT
CDR3aa: CASSQLNWTDYEKLFF

v_gene: TRBV20-1
j_gene: TRBJ2-1
abundance: NA
d_gene: TRBD2
CDR3nt: TGCAGTGCCAGTGCGGCTAGCGGGAGGGCCTTAAATGAGCAGTTCTTC
CDR3aa: CSASAASGRALNEQFF

v_gene: TRBV5-1
j_gene: TRBJ1-2
abundance: NA
d_gene: TRBD1
CDR3nt: TGCGCCAGCAGCAAGGACAGGGGGGGAACCGGTGGCTACACCTTC
CDR3aa: CASSKDRGGTGGYTF

v_gene: TRBV4-3
j_gene: TRBJ1-2
abundance: NA
d_gene: NA
CDR3nt: TGCGCCAGCAGCCAGGCTTTTCTTCAGGAAATTCAAGGCTACACCTTC
CDR3aa: CASSQAFLQEIQGYTF

v_gene: TRBV29-1
j_gene: TRBJ1-3
abundance: NA
d_gene: NA
CDR3nt: TGCAGCGTTGAAGAGAGGCCAGGGACTGGAAACACCATATATTTT
CDR3aa: CSVEERPGTGNTIYF

v_gene: TRBV29-1
j_gene: TRBJ1-2
abundance: NA
d_gene: NA
CDR3nt: TGCAGCGTTGACCTCCAGGGGTTCGACTATGGCTACACCTTC
CDR3aa: CSVDLQGFDYGYTF

v_gene: TRBV4-2
j_gene: TRBJ1-2
abundance: NA
d_gene: NA
CDR3nt: TGTGCCAGCAGCCAATCGTCGGGAACAGATTACTACACCTTC
CDR3aa: CASSQSSGTDYYTF

v_gene: TRBV28
j_gene: TRBJ2-1
abundance: NA
d_gene: TRBD2
CDR3nt: TGTGCCAGCAGACCGGAGCGGGAGGGCCGTTTAGGTGAGCAGTTCTTC
CDR3aa: CASRPEREGRLGEQFF

v_gene: TRBV6-5
j_gene: TRBJ2-3
abundance: NA
d_gene: NA
CDR3nt: TGTGCCAGCAGCAGGGTAGTGGGGCCAGATACGCAGTATTTT
CDR3aa: CASSRVVGPDTQYF

v_gene: TRBV29-1
j_gene: TRBJ1-1
abundance: NA
d_gene: NA
CDR3nt: TGCAGCTACGCCTCTCAGGTCCGGGGCACTGAAGCTTTCTTT
CDR3aa: CSYASQVRGTEAFF

v_gene: TRBV28
j_gene: TRBJ2-7
abundance: NA
d_gene: TRBD2
CDR3nt: TGTGCCAGTTTCTCCGGGACTAGCGGGTATCCCTACGAGCAGTACTTC
CDR3aa: CASFSGTSGYPYEQYF

v_gene: TRBV7-2
j_gene: TRBJ2-5
abundance: NA
d_gene: TRBD2
CDR3nt: TGTGCCAGCAGCCTAGGACTAGCGGGAGGGTGGGAGACCCAGTACTTC
CDR3aa: CASSLGLAGGWETQYF

v_gene: TRBV5-1
j_gene: TRBJ2-3
abundance: NA
d_gene: NA
CDR3nt: TGCGCCAGCAGCTTGGAGGAGGGGCTAGATACGCAGTATTTT
CDR3aa: CASSLEEGLDTQYF

v_gene: TRBV21-1
j_gene: TRBJ2-5
abundance: NA
d_gene: NA
CDR3nt: TGTGCCAGCCCCCCACCGGGACAGGTCCAAGAGACCCAGTACTTC
CDR3aa: CASPPPGQVQETQYF

v_gene: TRBV6-1
j_gene: TRBJ1-1
abundance: NA
d_gene: NA
CDR3nt: TGTGCCAGCAGTGAAGGTCCACAGAACACTGAAGCTTTCTTT
CDR3aa: CASSEGPQNTEAFF

v_gene: TRBV15
j_gene: TRBJ1-4
abundance: NA
d_gene: NA
CDR3nt: TGTGCCACCAGCAGACGCCTCCCAGGTCCGAAAAAACTGTTTTTT
CDR3aa: CATSRRLPGPKKLFF

v_gene: TRBV30
j_gene: TRBJ1-1
abundance: NA
d_gene: NA
CDR3nt: TGTGCCTGGAGTGTACTAAGAGGGGGCACTGAAGCTTTCTTT
CDR3aa: CAWSVLRGGTEAFF

v_gene: TRBV7-9
j_gene: TRBJ1-2
abundance: NA
d_gene: NA
CDR3nt: TGTGCCAGCAGTACCCTGGACAAAGCTAACTATGGCTACACCTTC
CDR3aa: CASSTLDKANYGYTF

v_gene: TRBV2
j_gene: TRBJ1-1
abundance: NA
d_gene: TRBD1
CDR3nt: TGTGCCAGCAGTCCACAGGGGTGGAACACTGAAGCTTTCTTT
CDR3aa: CASSPQGWNTEAFF

v_gene: TRBV5-1
j_gene: TRBJ2-7
abundance: NA
d_gene: TRBD1
CDR3nt: TGCGCCAGCAGCACACAGGGGTCTGGCTCCTACGAGCAGTACTTC
CDR3aa: CASSTQGSGSYEQYF

v_gene: TRBV10-3
j_gene: TRBJ1-2
abundance: NA
d_gene: NA
CDR3nt: TGTGCCATCAGTGAGTTAGGAGAGGGTGACTACACCTTC
CDR3aa: CAISELGEGDYTF

v_gene: TRBV21-1
j_gene: TRBJ1-2
abundance: few
d_gene: NA
CDR3nt: TGTGCCAGCAGCAAACGGGACAGGATCCCCTATGGCTACACCTTC
CDR3aa: CASSKRDRIPYGYTF